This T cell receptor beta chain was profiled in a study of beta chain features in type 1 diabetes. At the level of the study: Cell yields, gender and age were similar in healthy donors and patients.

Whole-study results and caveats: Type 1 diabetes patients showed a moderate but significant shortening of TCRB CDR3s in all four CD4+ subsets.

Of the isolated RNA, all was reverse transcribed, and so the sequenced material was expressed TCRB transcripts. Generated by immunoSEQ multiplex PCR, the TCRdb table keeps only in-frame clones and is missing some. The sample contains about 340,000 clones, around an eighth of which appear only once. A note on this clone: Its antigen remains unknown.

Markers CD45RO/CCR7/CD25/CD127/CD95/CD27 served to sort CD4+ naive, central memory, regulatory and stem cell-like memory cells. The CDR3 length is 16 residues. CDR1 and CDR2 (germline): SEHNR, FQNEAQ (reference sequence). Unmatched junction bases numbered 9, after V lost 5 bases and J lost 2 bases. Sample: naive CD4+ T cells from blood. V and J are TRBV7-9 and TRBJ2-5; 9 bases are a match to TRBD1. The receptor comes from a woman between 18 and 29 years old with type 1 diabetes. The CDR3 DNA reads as TGTGCCAGCAGCCCCTATGGGGACAGGGCTCAAGAGACCCAGTACTTC. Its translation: CASSPYGDRAQETQYF.